One and the same sample provided the 3 T cell receptor beta chains below, sequenced in a study of blood T cell repertoires in COVID-19. Sequencing used immunoSEQ multiplex PCR; TCRdb keeps in-frame clones, though not all of them. The sample lists under 350,000 clones; about 90% were seen once. Sequencing was performed on peripheral blood. The source is a woman aged 25 to 39 with COVID-19, enrolled during active disease.

The chain is built from TRBV11-3 and TRBJ2-7; TRBD1 is a possible D gene (6 bases). From germline, CDR1 is SGHNT and CDR2 YENEEA. There are 12 residues in the CDR3. V lost 9 bases and J lost 2, with 11 bases in between. The CDR3 DNA is TGTGCCAGACAGGGTAGGGCCTACGAGCAGTACTTC. It translates to CARQGRAYEQYF.

The chain has TRBV28 and TRBJ1-6, with D possibly TRBD1 on 6 matching bases. V dropped 5 bases and J dropped 4 bases, with 18 bases sitting between them. The germline gives CDR1 MDHEN, CDR2 SYDVKM. The CDR3 length is 17 residues. The CDR3: CASSPSPGTLYNSPLHF. Here the CDR3 DNA reads TGTGCCAGCAGTCCGTCTCCCGGGACACTTTATAATTCACCCCTCCACTTT.

The V and J genes are TRBV28 and TRBJ1-2; tentative D call: TRBD1 (6 bases). The CDR3 spans 15 residues. Germline CDR1 reads MDHEN; CDR2 reads SYDVKM. Trimming shortened V by 4 bases and J by 4 bases, and 16 bases separated the two germline ends. The CDR3 bases are TGTGCCAGCAGTTCAAGCACAACAGGGTCCTATGGCTACACCTTC. This sequence encodes CASSSSTTGSYGYTF.